The next 25 T cell receptor beta chains were all read from a single sample in a study of T-cell reconstitution after alpha-beta-depleted transplantation in children (dated by TCRdb to 2015 to 2016). The method behind the library was PCR. The run used an Illumina HiSeq 2500. To normalize quantification of the TCRbeta repertoire, the TCR libraries were built with molecular barcoding that relied on unique molecular identifiers. The public reads were reprocessed in TCRdb via fastp at Q25 and MiXCR, keeping in-frame beta chains. Rows are combined by CDR3 protein, so each entry shows the most common genes and DNA. Here the sample has over 400,000 distinct CDR3 sequences; under 15% occur a single time. The top ten clones comprise about 6% of the sample. Here the sequenced sample was PBMCs from the stem cell graft donor, taken from the stem cell graft. The receptors come from a human donor who donated a stem cell graft to a child with combined immunodeficiency.

This clonotype was seen many times. The gene calls are TRBV6-2 or TRBV6-3 and TRBJ1-5; D gene ambiguous. Trimming took off 5 bases at V and 5 bases at J, with 10 bases between the two ends. Germline loops: CDR1 MNHEY, CDR2 SVGEGT. This CDR3 has 13 amino acids. This CDR3 reads CASSLLDYQPQHF. The CDR3 DNA reads TGTGCCAGCAGTCTCCTCGATTATCAGCCCCAGCATTTT.

This clonotype was seen at least ten times. One junction end does not reproduce the germline sequence, and a read error may be involved. The chain joins TRBV7-2 to TRBJ2-1; D gene uncertain. This CDR3 contains 12 residues. Per the germline V gene, CDR1 is SGHTA and CDR2 is FQGNSA. The CDR3 protein is CASSILYSPPFF. The CDR3 bases are TGTGCCAGCAGCATCCTGTATAGCCCCCCCTTTTTC.

This clonotype was seen a handful of times. The CDR3 nucleotides read TGTGCCAGCAGTTTGACAGGGCGCGCCAACTATGGCTACACCTTC. Translating gives CASSLTGRANYGYTF. This chain uses TRBV12-3 or TRBV12-4 with TRBJ1-2; 7 bases align to TRBD1. V gave up 3 bases and J gave up 2 bases; unmatched junction bases: 6. This CDR3 region has 15 residues.

The rearrangement joins TRBV4-2 to TRBJ2-1; TRBD2 matches 7 bases. This CDR3 comprises 15 residues. The V gene's germline CDR1 is LGHNA and CDR2 YNFKEQ. V was clipped by 0 bases and J by 7 bases; unmatched bases: 6. CDR3 residues: CASSQEAGTTNEQFF. The CDR3 region has the DNA TGTGCCAGCAGCCAAGAGGCCGGGACTACAAATGAGCAGTTCTTC.

In its sample, this clonotype was seen a few times. This chain links TRBV12-3 or TRBV12-4 with TRBJ2-3; 10 bases are a match to TRBD2. This CDR3 region has 17 residues. V shed 4 bases, J shed 7 bases, and the junction held 14 bases outside the gene matches. CDR3 residues: CASSSPSGGVLLNTQYF. The CDR3 DNA follows: TGTGCCAGCAGTTCCCCGAGCGGGGGGGTTTTGTTGAATACGCAGTATTTT.

This clonotype appeared a single time. This rearrangement joins TRBV30 to TRBJ2-5, with D uncertain. The germline V gene has CDR1 GTSNPN and CDR2 SVGIG (reference sequence). The CDR3 covers 11 residues. V shed 3 bases and J shed 1 base, with 3 bases lying between them. CDR3 sequence (DNA): TGTGCCTGGAGCCTCCAAGAGACCCAGTACTTC. It yields the protein CAWSLQETQYF.

This clonotype appeared many times. The chain recombines TRBV4-1 with TRBJ1-5, with D unresolved. In germline, CDR1 is MGHRA, CDR2 YSYEKL. The CDR3 loop spans 14 amino acids. Between the trimmed V and J ends, which lost 0 bases and 14 bases, there was a span of 17 bases. This CDR3 reads CASSQEGSSRIKHF. In DNA, the CDR3 is TGCGCCAGCAGCCAAGAGGGATCATCCCGCATCAAGCATTTT.

This clonotype has ten or more counts. The V call is TRBV12-3 or TRBV12-4, the J call TRBJ1-5; TRBD1 agrees at 12 bases. Trimming took 6 bases from V and 7 from J; bases not matched to a gene: 13. The CDR3 sequence is 17 residues long. The CDR3 region is CASSPFSRDRGHQPQHF. The CDR3 DNA sequence: TGTGCCAGCAGCCCTTTCTCCCGGGACAGGGGGCACCAGCCCCAGCATTTT.

This clonotype was picked up many times. J is TRBJ2-2 and V is TRBV24-1; D is ambiguous. The CDR3 loop spans 15 amino acids. In germline, CDR1 is KGHDR, CDR2 SFDVKD. With 0 bases removed from V and 1 base from J, the gap between germline ends came to 5 bases. The CDR3 coding sequence is TGTGCCACCAGTGATTTGCGGCTGAACACCGGGGAGCTGTTTTTT. This gives the protein CATSDLRLNTGELFF.

This clonotype was counted a few times. A much bigger clone sits one base away, suggesting this may be a read error. The gene calls are TRBV7-2 and TRBJ2-5; D may be TRBD1 or TRBD2 (5 bases each). The CDR3 is made up of 15 amino acids. V lost 1 base and J lost 1, with 10 bases in between. Germline assignment: CDR1 SGHTA and CDR2 FQGNSA. The CDR3 reads CASSLGGTVQETQYF. CDR3 in DNA: TGTGCCAGCAGCTTAGGAGGGACCGTCCAAGAGACCCAGTACTTC.

The chain is built from TRBV10-3 and TRBJ1-6; D is perhaps TRBD1 (6 bases). The CDR3 spans 14 residues. Germline CDR1 reads ENHRY; CDR2 reads SYGVKD. V lost 5 bases, J lost 7 bases, and 12 bases lay in between. CDR3 sequence: CAISQGPGNSPLHF. The CDR3 nucleotides are TGTGCCATCAGTCAGGGGCCGGGGAATTCACCCCTCCACTTT.

This clonotype was seen a handful of times. This chain uses TRBV7-9 with TRBJ2-1, with 10 nucleotides matching TRBD2. Per the germline V gene, CDR1 is SEHNR and CDR2 is FQNEAQ (reference sequence). This CDR3 is 15 amino acids long. Trimming at V came to 0 bases and at J to 5 bases, leaving 1 base not matched to a gene. The CDR3 DNA reads TGTGCCAGCAGCTTAGCGCTAGCGGGAGACAATGAGCAGTTCTTC. Protein product: CASSLALAGDNEQFF.

In its sample, this clonotype was seen many times. The chain uses TRBV20-1 and TRBJ2-3; unclear D gene. V lost 7 bases and J 6 bases, leaving 11 bases between the germline ends. Germline CDR1 DFQATT, CDR2 SNEGSKA (reference sequence). CDR3 length equals 11 residues. The CDR3 DNA reads as TGCAGTGTCTCTTCGTGGGATACGCAGTATTTT. This codes for CSVSSWDTQYF.

This rearrangement joins TRBV7-8 to TRBJ2-7; D is unresolved. Germline V gene sequence: CDR1 SGHVS, CDR2 FQNEAQ. The length of the CDR3 is 14 residues. V was trimmed by 3 bases and J by 2 bases, leaving 11 bases between them. The CDR3 loop reads CASSFLTPTYEQYF. CDR3 nucleotide sequence: TGTGCCAGCAGCTTTTTAACACCTACCTACGAGCAGTACTTC.

This clonotype appeared a few times. The CDR3 DNA sequence: TGCAGCGTTGAGTCTAGGCTCAATGAGCAGTTCTTC. Protein product: CSVESRLNEQFF. The chain recombines TRBV29-1 with TRBJ2-1, with D uncertain. The CDR3 has 12 residues. The germline V and J ends were trimmed by 3 bases and 6 bases, with 9 bases remaining between them. Germline CDR1 and CDR2: SQVTM and ANQGSEA.

This clonotype came up a few times. DNA for the CDR3: TGCGCCAGCAGCCATAGCGGGGGGGCTGAGAATGAGCAGTTCTTC. It encodes CASSHSGGAENEQFF. This chain links TRBV5-1 with TRBJ2-1, with TRBD2 matching 11 bases. The germline V gene has CDR1 SGHRS and CDR2 YFSETQ. The CDR3 runs 15 residues. The J segment lost 7 bases and the V segment lost 4 bases, leaving 7 bases of the junction unmatched.

This clonotype was detected ten times or more. The CDR3: CSARGTGYQPQHF. CDR3 nucleotide sequence: TGCAGTGCTAGAGGGACAGGGTATCAGCCCCAGCATTTT. The chain recombines TRBV20-1 with TRBJ1-5, with TRBD1 matching 8 bases. V lost 1 base and J lost 5; bases outside the gene matches: 1. The CDR3 runs to 13 residues. Germline-derived CDR1 and CDR2 are DFQATT and SNEGSKA (reference sequence).

This clonotype occurred a few times. V is TRBV12-3 or TRBV12-4 and J is TRBJ2-1, with D possibly being TRBD1 (7 bases). This CDR3 has 12 amino acids. The ends were cut back, 8 bases at V and 7 bases at J, with 12 bases in the middle. This chain's CDR3 is CASQEGANEQFF. For the CDR3, the DNA is TGTGCCAGCCAGGAGGGGGCGAATGAGCAGTTCTTC.

V and J are TRBV5-1 and TRBJ2-7; 8 bases are a match to TRBD2. This CDR3 contains 14 residues. Germline assignment: CDR1 SGHRS and CDR2 YFSETQ. V lost 4 bases to trimming and J lost 4 bases; unmatched junction nucleotides: 7. The CDR3 loop reads CASSRAGAPYEQYF. In DNA form, the CDR3 reads TGCGCCAGCAGCCGAGCGGGGGCCCCGTACGAGCAGTACTTC.

This clonotype came up many times. The gene calls are TRBV4-3 and TRBJ2-7; possibly TRBD2 for D (5 bases). The CDR3 covers 15 residues. Trimming took 0 bases from V and 3 from J, leaving 12 bases between them. Germline V CDR1 and CDR2: LGHNA, YSLEER. CDR3 loop: CASSQEREFSYEQYF. The CDR3 DNA reads as TGCGCCAGCAGCCAAGAGAGGGAATTCAGCTACGAGCAGTACTTC.

The V and J genes are TRBV7-9 and TRBJ1-1; D perhaps matches TRBD1 (5 bases). This CDR3 is built from 14 residues. Trimming took 0 bases from V and 4 from J, leaving 9 bases between them. Germline values: CDR1 SEHNR, CDR2 FQNEAQ (reference sequence). The CDR3 sequence is CASSLARTFTEAFF. DNA of the CDR3: TGTGCCAGCAGCTTAGCGAGGACATTCACTGAAGCTTTCTTT.

There are a few counts of this clonotype. The J gene is TRBJ1-2, the V gene TRBV4-3; no firm D call. Between the trimmed V and J ends, which lost 0 bases and 0 bases, there was a span of 14 bases. The CDR3 runs to 17 residues. CDR1 and CDR2 from the germline V gene are LGHNA and YSLEER. In DNA, the CDR3 is TGCGCCAGCAGCCAAGATCTAGGAGACCTACCTAACTATGGCTACACCTTC. Its protein product is CASSQDLGDLPNYGYTF.

The chain employs TRBV29-1 and TRBJ2-3; tentatively, D is TRBD1 (6 bases). The CDR3 runs to 16 residues. Trimming cost V 1 base and J 4 bases, with 18 bases left between them. Germline lookup yields CDR1 SQVTM and CDR2 ANQGSEA. The CDR3 is CSVEVGEQGRPDTQYF. The CDR3 coding sequence is TGCAGCGTTGAAGTAGGAGAACAGGGTCGGCCAGATACGCAGTATTTT.

This clonotype was picked up many times. The chain is built from TRBV5-1 and TRBJ1-1; 8 bases match TRBD1. This CDR3 is 14 amino acids long. With V trimmed by 0 bases and J by 5 bases, 3 bases remained unmatched. Germline values: CDR1 SGHRS, CDR2 YFSETQ. CDR3 protein: CASSLDRGTTEAFF. The CDR3 DNA reads TGCGCCAGCAGCTTGGACAGGGGGACGACTGAAGCTTTCTTT.

CDR3 amino acids: CASSPDLTYEQYF. CDR3 nucleotides: TGTGCCAGCAGCCCGGACCTAACCTACGAGCAGTACTTC. This chain connects TRBV12-3 or TRBV12-4 to TRBJ2-7; D uncertain. CDR3 size: 13 residues. Deletions cut 6 bases from V and 2 bases from J, with 11 bases between.